Listed here is a single TCR beta chain. The target antigen is unknown. This entry comes from a study of identical twins. Trimming cost V 2 bases and J 3 bases; bases outside gene matches: 3. The germline gives CDR1 SGHTA, CDR2 FQGTGA. The CDR3 covers 15 residues. TCRdb recomputed calls from the 5' RACE reads with MiXCR, one row per CDR3 protein. The table includes about 300,000 distinct CDR3 sequences, about 12% detected once. Study results and caveats: Models predicted too little out-of-frame TCR alpha sharing in monozygotic twins. Fewer insertions were carried by abundant cord blood beta clonotypes, but none was seen in memory repertoires. Low generation-probability sequences were in excess among twin-shared out-of-frame alpha sequences. Beta out-of-frame twin sharing showed a weaker excess.

The same specimen was also included in a second study, on yellow fever vaccine responses in identical twins.

The chain is built from TRBV7-3 and TRBJ2-7, with 11 bases matching TRBD2. The sequence was collected from a woman aged 18-30 years in good health. The sequencing input was CD8+ T cells sorted from blood. CDR3 sequence reads: CASSLGGTSGYEQYF. The CDR3 DNA is TGTGCCAGCAGCTTAGGGGGGACTAGCGGCTACGAGCAGTACTTC.